These 10 T cell receptor beta chains were sequenced from one sample in a study of beta chain features in type 1 diabetes. Reverse transcribing all isolated RNA meant expressed TCRB transcripts were sequenced. Some clones are missing from TCRdb's copy, which holds only in-frame ones; the method was immunoSEQ multiplex PCR. The sample contains 240,000 or so clones, roughly two thirds of which appear only once. Sequenced: naive CD4+ T cells from blood. The receptor source for this set is a young man in good health.

This clone has just one count. The rearrangement joins TRBV18 to TRBJ2-6; D not certain. Per germline, CDR1 KGHSH and CDR2 LQKENI. The CDR3 covers 16 residues. V was shortened by 1 base and J by 2 bases, with 9 bases between the two germline ends. CDR3 in amino acids: CASSPQFLTGANVLTF. In DNA, the CDR3 is TGTGCCAGCTCACCACAATTTCTTACTGGGGCCAACGTCCTGACTTTC.

The chain joins TRBV19 to TRBJ1-2, with D possibly matching TRBD1 (5 bases). V dropped 1 base and J dropped 3 bases, with 6 bases sitting between them. The CDR3 loop spans 13 amino acids. The germline CDR1 and CDR2 sequences are LNHDA and SQIVND (reference sequence). CDR3 bases: TGTGCCAGTAGTATAGGCAGGGACTATGGCTACACCTTC. It translates to CASSIGRDYGYTF.

The V call is TRBV29-1, the J call TRBJ2-3; no clear D gene. From germline, CDR1 is SQVTM and CDR2 ANQGSEA. Trimming removed 7 bases from V and 1 base from J, with 15 bases in between. The CDR3 runs 14 residues. Here the CDR3 DNA reads TGCAGCGCCGATGGTAGTAGTGGCACAGATACGCAGTATTTT. The encoded protein is CSADGSSGTDTQYF.

About this clone itself: Other DNA sequences from this sample encode an identical CDR3 as well. V gene TRBV7-2 combines with J gene TRBJ2-7; D unresolved. Germline V gives CDR1 SGHTA, CDR2 FQGNSA. The V end lost 5 bases, the J end lost 1 base, and 3 bases lay between the germline ends. CDR3 length: 11 amino acids. DNA for the CDR3: TGTGCCAGCAGCGTTTCCTACGAGCAGTACTTC. Translated, it gives CASSVSYEQYF.

The chain links TRBV10-3 to TRBJ2-4, with D hard to call. From germline, CDR1 is ENHRY and CDR2 SYGVKD. V lost 2 bases to trimming and J lost 6 bases, with 8 bases between them. The CDR3 runs to 13 residues. The CDR3 sequence: CAISEGTLNIQYF. CDR3 DNA: TGTGCCATCAGTGAGGGTACCTTAAACATTCAGTACTTC.

The V gene is TRBV15, the J gene TRBJ2-7, with TRBD2 identical over 8 bases. J gave up 2 bases and V 1 base, and 4 bases lay outside the gene matches. CDR1 and CDR2 (germline): LNHNV, YYDKDF (reference sequence). CDR3 size: 15 residues. The CDR3 loop is CATSRGREGAYEQYF. The CDR3 bases are TGTGCCACCAGCAGAGGCCGGGAGGGGGCCTACGAGCAGTACTTC.

The rearrangement joins TRBV5-1 to TRBJ1-6; maybe TRBD1 (5 bases). The CDR3 spans 13 residues. The V gene lost 7 bases and the J gene lost 6 bases, with 11 bases spanning the gap. Germline-derived CDR1 and CDR2 are SGHRS and YFSETQ. DNA of the CDR3: TGCGCCAGCGCACTTGGGGGTAATTCACCCCTCCACTTT. Translation: CASALGGNSPLHF.

The chain joins TRBV4-2 to TRBJ2-3, with D unclear. Deletions cut 0 bases from V and 2 bases from J, with 6 bases between. The CDR3 runs 14 residues. Per the germline V gene, CDR1 is LGHNA and CDR2 is YNFKEQ. CDR3 protein: CASSQDPITDTQYF. CDR3 bases: TGTGCCAGCAGCCAAGATCCAATCACAGATACGCAGTATTTT.

This sequence joins TRBV7-2 and TRBJ2-1; D is perhaps TRBD2 (6 bases). From germline, CDR1 is SGHTA and CDR2 FQGNSA. V lost 1 base to trimming and J lost 2 bases, with 12 bases between them. CDR3 length equals 16 residues. Here the CDR3 DNA reads TGTGCCAGCAGCTTAGGGCGGGGAGTGGCCTACAATGAGCAGTTCTTC. Encoded protein: CASSLGRGVAYNEQFF.

The chain combines TRBV30 with TRBJ2-5; TRBD2 matches at 7 bases. The CDR3 consists of 12 residues. V lost 4 bases, J lost 5 bases, and 4 bases stayed unmatched. Germline V lookup: CDR1 GTSNPN, CDR2 SVGIG (reference sequence). The CDR3 here is CAWTGLGETQYF. CDR3 DNA: TGTGCCTGGACCGGACTAGGGGAGACCCAGTACTTC.